The next 20 T cell receptor beta chains were all read from a single sample in a study of blood T cell repertoires in COVID-19. The protocol was immunoSEQ multiplex PCR, while the TCRdb copy is restricted to in-frame clones and leaves out a portion. The table has about 27,000 clones, roughly 80% seen once. The sample comprised peripheral blood. Receptors were obtained from a man in his sixties or seventies with active COVID-19.

The CDR3 DNA reads as TGTGCCAGCAGCTCCACTGACAGGGTGTTCGGAGAGACCCAGTACTTC. Translating it yields CASSSTDRVFGETQYF. The chain is built from TRBV7-6 and TRBJ2-5, with 7 bases matching TRBD1. The germline gives CDR1 SGHVS, CDR2 FNYEAQ. The CDR3 spans 16 residues. V shed 4 bases, J shed 4 bases, and the junction held 12 bases outside the gene matches.

This clone was seen only a few times. V and J are TRBV7-2 and TRBJ1-2; D unresolved. Germline CDR1 is SGHTA and CDR2 is FQGNSA. Trimming took off 1 base at V and 6 bases at J, with 15 bases between the two ends. This CDR3 is 15 amino acids long. The CDR3 region has the DNA TGTGCCAGCAGCTTAGGGGCCTTGTCCTATGATGGCTACACCTTC. Protein: CASSLGALSYDGYTF.

The gene calls are TRBV6-5 and TRBJ2-5; D is possibly TRBD2 (5 bases). This CDR3 is built from 15 residues. Trimming stripped 1 base from V and 5 bases from J, with 14 bases between. The germline gives CDR1 MNHEY, CDR2 SVGAGI. The CDR3 protein is CASSYYATGGETQYF. DNA for the CDR3: TGTGCCAGCAGTTACTATGCAACCGGCGGGGAGACCCAGTACTTC.

The J gene is TRBJ1-1, the V gene TRBV9, with D unresolved. The CDR3 runs to 12 residues. Germline lookup yields CDR1 SGDLS and CDR2 YYNGEE. Deletions cut 6 bases from V and 1 base from J, with 7 bases between. CDR3 nucleotides: TGTGCCAGCAAGAGAGGGAACACTGAAGCTTTCTTT. This encodes CASKRGNTEAFF.

This chain joins TRBV7-3 and TRBJ2-1; 7 nucleotides align to TRBD2. Germline V gives CDR1 SGHTA, CDR2 FQGTGA. This CDR3 has 15 amino acids. Unmatched junction bases numbered 11, after V lost 5 bases and J lost 7 bases. CDR3 sequence (DNA): TGTGCCAGCAGCCTCGCCCCGGGACTATCAAATGAGCAGTTCTTC. Translated: CASSLAPGLSNEQFF.

CDR3 nucleotides: TGTGCCATCGCGGGGGGGCGAGAGCAGTTCTTC. Its translation: CAIAGGREQFF. The chain is built from TRBV10-3 and TRBJ2-1; 9 positions match TRBD2. The germline V gene has CDR1 ENHRY and CDR2 SYGVKD. The length of the CDR3 is 11 residues. Trimming cost V 8 bases and J 10 bases; bases outside gene matches: 3.

This chain joins TRBV5-1 and TRBJ2-1; 8 bases align to TRBD1. The CDR3 loop spans 13 amino acids. Trimming at V came to 6 bases and at J to 8 bases, leaving 7 bases not matched to a gene. Germline loops: CDR1 SGHRS, CDR2 YFSETQ. In DNA form, the CDR3 reads TGCGCCAGCAACAGGGGGTCATCCGATGAGCAGTTCTTC. Its translation: CASNRGSSDEQFF.

This rearrangement joins TRBV6-4 to TRBJ2-3; TRBD1 matches at 9 bases. The CDR3 sequence is 15 residues long. V shed 6 bases, J shed 2 bases, and the junction held 6 bases outside the gene matches. The V gene's germline CDR1 is MRHNA and CDR2 SNTAGT. The CDR3 DNA follows: TGTGCCAGCAGCCGGGACAGGGTACCCACAGATACGCAGTATTTT. Translated, it gives CASSRDRVPTDTQYF.

The J gene is TRBJ2-7, the V gene TRBV29-1, with 8 bases that match TRBD1. This CDR3 contains 15 residues. Germline trimming cut 4 bases from V and 3 bases from J; bases unmatched to any gene: 11. Looked up from germline, CDR1 is SQVTM and CDR2 is ANQGSEA. The CDR3 sequence is CSVGGQGFRDYEQYF. The CDR3, as DNA: TGCAGCGTTGGTGGACAGGGCTTCCGGGACTACGAGCAGTACTTC.

The rearrangement joins TRBV12-5 to TRBJ2-7; tentatively, D is TRBD1 (6 bases). CDR1 is LGHNT, CDR2 FRNRAP, per germline. CDR3 length: 13 residues. V was cut by 2 bases and J by 6 bases, with 11 bases left in between. The CDR3 DNA is TGTGCTAGTGGTTTGCAGGGGTCCGCCGAGCAGTACTTC. This sequence encodes CASGLQGSAEQYF.

The rearrangement uses TRBV5-6 and TRBJ2-3; 12 bases agree with TRBD2. J gave up 3 bases and V 4 bases, and 9 bases lay outside the gene matches. Germline V gene lookup returns CDR1 SGHDT and CDR2 YYEEEE. The CDR3 consists of 17 residues. The DNA for the CDR3 is TGTGCCAGCAGCCCGAGACTAGCGGGGGCTGGGACAGATACGCAGTATTTT. Translation gives CASSPRLAGAGTDTQYF. Filled out from reference TRBV5-6 and TRBJ2-3, the complete variable domain reads DAGVTQSPTHLIKTRGQQVTLRCSPKSGHDTVSWYQQALGQGPQFIFQYYEEEERQRGNFPDRFSGHQFPNYSSELNVNALLLGDSALYLCASSPRLAGAGTDTQYFGPGTRLTVL.

The rearrangement uses TRBV5-4 and TRBJ2-1, with 10 positions matching TRBD2. Germline V CDR1 and CDR2: SGHNT, YYREEE (reference sequence). J was trimmed by 8 bases and V by 4 bases; bases with no gene match: 9. The CDR3 runs to 15 residues. CDR3 nucleotides: TGTGCCAGCAGCCAAGCGGGAGGGGTTTCCGATGAGCAGTTCTTC. Translation: CASSQAGGVSDEQFF.

V usage is TRBV28 and J usage is TRBJ2-3; the D gene is possibly TRBD2 (6 bases). V dropped 7 bases and J dropped 2 bases, with 19 bases sitting between them. This CDR3 region has 16 residues. CDR1 is MDHEN and CDR2 is SYDVKM in the germline V gene. CDR3 nucleotides: TGTGCCAGCACCCCTCCTTGGGGGGACCTCACAGATACGCAGTATTTT. This encodes CASTPPWGDLTDTQYF.

Relative to its sample, this clone is medium-sized (0.01 to 0.1%). The J gene is TRBJ1-2, the V gene TRBV27; no clear D gene. The CDR3 runs 14 residues. The V gene's germline CDR1 is MNHEY and CDR2 SMNVEV (reference sequence). V shed 2 bases and J shed 4 bases, with 11 bases lying between them. The CDR3 is CASSLDPEAYGYTF. The CDR3 bases are TGTGCCAGCAGTTTAGACCCGGAGGCCTATGGCTACACCTTC.

The V gene is TRBV10-1, the J gene TRBJ2-7; D is possibly TRBD1 (5 bases). Per the germline V gene, CDR1 is WNHNN and CDR2 is SYGVQD (reference sequence). The CDR3 length is 16 residues. The ends were cut back, 10 bases at V and 7 bases at J, with 29 bases in the middle. In nucleotides, the CDR3 is TGCGCCATCAAGGGCGATTTAGCAGGGTCGCGGTGGGAGCAGTACTTC. Translated: CAIKGDLAGSRWEQYF.

The chain recombines TRBV25-1 with TRBJ2-5; 13 bases fit TRBD2. The ends lost 8 bases at V and 1 base at J; junction bases unmatched: 4. The CDR3 totals 15 residues. CDR1 and CDR2 from the germline V gene are MGHDK and SYGVNS. CDR3: CASGLAGASQETQYF. In DNA form, the CDR3 reads TGTGCCAGCGGACTAGCGGGAGCTTCCCAAGAGACCCAGTACTTC. The complete variable domain, with remaining parts taken from reference TRBV25-1 and TRBJ2-5, reads EADIYQTPRYLVIGTGKKITLECSQTMGHDKMYWYQQDPGMELHLIHYSYGVNSTEKGDLSSESTVSRIRTEHFPLTLESARPSHTSQYLCASGLAGASQETQYFGPGTRLLVL.

CDR3 region: CASSLARGYGYTF. The DNA for the CDR3 is TGTGCCAGCAGCTTAGCCAGGGGATATGGCTACACCTTC. The chain joins TRBV7-3 to TRBJ1-2, with D maybe TRBD1 (6 bases). The CDR3 covers 13 residues. The germline V gene has CDR1 SGHTA and CDR2 FQGTGA. V was clipped by 2 bases and J by 5 bases, with 9 bases between them.

The chain couples TRBV10-3 to TRBJ2-7, with TRBD2 matching 9 bases. There are 15 residues in the CDR3. Trimming removed 2 bases from V and 4 bases from J; junction bases left unmatched: 6. CDR1 is ENHRY, CDR2 SYGVKD, per germline. The CDR3 DNA reads as TGTGCCATCAGTGAGGGGACTAGCCGGGGATACGAGCAGTACTTC. Protein: CAISEGTSRGYEQYF.

V gene TRBV5-1 combines with J gene TRBJ2-4; TRBD2 might be the D (6 bases). Germline V lookup: CDR1 SGHRS, CDR2 YFSETQ. The ends were cut back, 4 bases at V and 8 bases at J, with 16 bases in the middle. The length of the CDR3 is 14 residues. CDR3 nucleotides: TGCGCCAGCAGCCAAGCGGGTAGGGAAGACATTCAGTACTTC. It translates to CASSQAGREDIQYF.

The gene calls are TRBV24-1 and TRBJ1-1; D possibly corresponds to TRBD1 (6 bases). Germline V gives CDR1 KGHDR, CDR2 SFDVKD. With 0 bases removed from V and 4 bases from J, the gap between germline ends came to 14 bases. The CDR3 runs to 16 residues. The CDR3 reads CATSDLYRESSTEAFF. CDR3 nucleotides: TGTGCCACCAGTGATTTGTACAGGGAGTCAAGCACTGAAGCTTTCTTT.